The present TCR beta chain was sequenced within a study of T-cell memory formation after mild COVID-19. Whole-study context: For the most part, TCR clusters were specific to one donor.

The CDR3 totals 17 residues. Trimming took 4 bases from V and 4 from J; bases not matched to a gene: 14. Germline V gene lookup returns CDR1 LNHDA and CDR2 SQIVND (reference sequence). MiXCR, run by TCRdb on the 5' RACE reads, gives a single entry per CDR3 protein. Among 45,000 or so distinct CDR3 sequences listed, 6% to 7% were seen once. This chain uses TRBV19 with TRBJ2-5; 8 bases agree with TRBD2. The sequence was obtained from an adult who had mild COVID-19 (a few samples of this study predate the infection). Cell type and time point are not known. Sequencing was carried out using PBMCs or a T cell subset sorted from them (not recorded which). CDR3 residues: CASSSPGLAGVGETQYF. The DNA for the CDR3 is TGTGCCAGTAGTAGTCCCGGACTAGCCGGGGTCGGAGAGACCCAGTACTTC.